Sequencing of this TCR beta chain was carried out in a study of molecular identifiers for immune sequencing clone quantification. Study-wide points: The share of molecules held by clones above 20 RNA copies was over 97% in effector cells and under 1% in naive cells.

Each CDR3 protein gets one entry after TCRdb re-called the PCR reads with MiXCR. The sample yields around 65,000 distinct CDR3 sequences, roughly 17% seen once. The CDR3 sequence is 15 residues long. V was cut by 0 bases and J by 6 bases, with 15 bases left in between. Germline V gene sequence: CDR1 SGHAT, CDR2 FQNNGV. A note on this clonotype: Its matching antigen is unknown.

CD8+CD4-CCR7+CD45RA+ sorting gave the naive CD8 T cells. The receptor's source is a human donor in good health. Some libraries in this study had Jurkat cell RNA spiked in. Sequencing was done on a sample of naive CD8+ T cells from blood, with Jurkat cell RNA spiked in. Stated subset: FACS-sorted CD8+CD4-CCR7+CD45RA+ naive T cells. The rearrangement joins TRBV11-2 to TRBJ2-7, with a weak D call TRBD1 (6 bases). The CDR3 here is CASSLEGAPTFEQYF. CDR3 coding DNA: TGTGCCAGCAGCTTAGAGGGGGCCCCAACCTTCGAGCAGTACTTC.